The 8 T cell receptor beta chains presented below share a single source sample, sequenced in a study of cytomegalovirus exposure and HLA in healthy donors. Amplification used 60 Vbeta primers and 13 Jbeta primers. Sequenced by immunoSEQ multiplex PCR; TCRdb stores in-frame clones only, minus some. The repertoire shows around 50,000 clones; the top ten hold 12%. Sequenced input: PBMCs. The receptor set was obtained from a woman in her 30s in good health and CMV-seropositive.

The CDR3 region is CASSIGVGGVDEQFF. The CDR3, as DNA: TGTGCCAGTAGTATAGGGGTGGGGGGGGTTGATGAGCAGTTCTTC. The J gene is TRBJ2-1, the V gene TRBV19; 7 bases agree with TRBD2. This CDR3 region has 15 residues. Germline V CDR1 and CDR2: LNHDA, SQIVND (reference sequence). V trimming: 1 base; J trimming: 8 bases; junction bases outside the gene matches: 8.

The chain has TRBV7-9 and TRBJ1-1; 9 bases align to TRBD1. V was clipped by 7 bases and J by 6 bases; unmatched bases: 9. From germline, CDR1 is SEHNR and CDR2 FQNEAQ (reference sequence). The CDR3 consists of 14 residues. The CDR3 bases are TGTGCCAGCACGCCGACAGGGGGAGTCGCTGAAGCTTTCTTT. Its protein is CASTPTGGVAEAFF.

This chain links TRBV29-1 with TRBJ2-7; the D gene is possibly TRBD1 (6 bases). The V and J ends lost 6 bases and 0 bases respectively, with 18 bases between them. This CDR3 comprises 15 residues. Germline V gene data show CDR1 as SQVTM and CDR2 as ANQGSEA. CDR3 residues: CSVINPGVPSYEQYF. CDR3 in DNA: TGCAGCGTCATAAACCCAGGGGTGCCCTCCTACGAGCAGTACTTC.

V is TRBV30 and J is TRBJ2-5; D call uncertain. From germline, CDR1 is GTSNPN and CDR2 SVGIG (reference sequence). The germline V and J ends were trimmed by 4 bases and 0 bases, with 12 bases remaining between them. The CDR3 is 14 amino acids. CDR3 in DNA: TGTGCCTGGACCCCACTACGCTACCAAGAGACCCAGTACTTC. It codes for CAWTPLRYQETQYF.

V is TRBV5-1 and J is TRBJ1-4, with D possibly matching TRBD1 (6 bases). This CDR3 comprises 15 residues. CDR1 and CDR2 (germline): SGHRS, YFSETQ. Trimming pared 4 bases from V and 6 bases from J, leaving 16 bases between. CDR3 in amino acids: CASSGRGAPDEKLFF. For the CDR3, the DNA is TGCGCCAGCAGCGGCCGGGGGGCGCCTGATGAAAAACTGTTTTTT.

The chain couples TRBV30 to TRBJ2-1; D might be TRBD2 (5 bases). CDR3 length equals 13 residues. CDR1 is GTSNPN and CDR2 is SVGIG in the germline V gene (reference sequence). The germline V and J ends were trimmed by 0 bases and 7 bases, with 10 bases remaining between them. The CDR3 DNA sequence: TGTGCCTGGAGTGTACAAAGGAGGAATGAGCAGTTCTTC. It codes for CAWSVQRRNEQFF.

Here the CDR3 DNA reads TGTGCCAGCAGCCGGCCGCAGGGGGCAAAGGTCACTGAAGCTTTCTTT. Translated: CASSRPQGAKVTEAFF. The chain uses TRBV13 and TRBJ1-1; 8 bases agree with TRBD1. Germline CDR1 reads PRHDT; CDR2 reads FYEKMQ (reference sequence). The CDR3 is 16 residues long. V lost 5 bases and J lost 4; bases outside the gene matches: 12.

V and J are TRBV10-3 and TRBJ2-7, with 11 nucleotides matching TRBD2. This CDR3 has 17 amino acids. Germline V lookup: CDR1 ENHRY, CDR2 SYGVKD. V lost 3 bases to trimming and J lost 3 bases; unmatched junction nucleotides: 10. CDR3 DNA: TGTGCCATCAGTGACCGCGGGACTAGCGGAAACCTCTACGAGCAGTACTTC. Amino acid sequence: CAISDRGTSGNLYEQYF.